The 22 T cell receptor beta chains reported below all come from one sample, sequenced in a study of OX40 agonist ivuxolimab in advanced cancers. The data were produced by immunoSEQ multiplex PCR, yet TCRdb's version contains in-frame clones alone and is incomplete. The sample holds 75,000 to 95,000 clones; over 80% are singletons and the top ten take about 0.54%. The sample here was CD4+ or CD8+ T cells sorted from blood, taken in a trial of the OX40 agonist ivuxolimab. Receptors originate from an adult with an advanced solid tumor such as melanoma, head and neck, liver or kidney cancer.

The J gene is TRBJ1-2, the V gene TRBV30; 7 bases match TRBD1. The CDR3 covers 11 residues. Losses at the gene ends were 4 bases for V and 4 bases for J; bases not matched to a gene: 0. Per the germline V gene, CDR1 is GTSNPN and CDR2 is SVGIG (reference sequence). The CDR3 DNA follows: TGTGCCTGGACAGGGGGCTATGGCTACACCTTC. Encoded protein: CAWTGGYGYTF.

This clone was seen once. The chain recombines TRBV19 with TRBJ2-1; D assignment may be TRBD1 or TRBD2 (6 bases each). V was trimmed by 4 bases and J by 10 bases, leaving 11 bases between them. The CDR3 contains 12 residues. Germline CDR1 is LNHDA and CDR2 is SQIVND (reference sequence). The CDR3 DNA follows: TGTGCCAGTAGTACGTCGGGGGCGGAGCAGTTCTTC. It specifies CASSTSGAEQFF.

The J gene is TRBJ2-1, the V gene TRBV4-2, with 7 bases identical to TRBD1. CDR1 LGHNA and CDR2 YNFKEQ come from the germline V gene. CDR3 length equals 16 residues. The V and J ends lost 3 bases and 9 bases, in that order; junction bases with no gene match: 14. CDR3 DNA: TGTGCCAGCAGCCAGCTAGGACAGGCCTACGTTGGTGAGCAGTTCTTC. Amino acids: CASSQLGQAYVGEQFF.

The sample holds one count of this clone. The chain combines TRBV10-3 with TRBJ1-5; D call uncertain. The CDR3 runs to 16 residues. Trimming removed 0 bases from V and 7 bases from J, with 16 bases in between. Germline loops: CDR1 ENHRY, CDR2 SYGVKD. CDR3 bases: TGTGCCATCAGTGAGTCCGGCGGGAGAAGAAAGCAGCCCCAGCATTTT. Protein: CAISESGGRRKQPQHF.

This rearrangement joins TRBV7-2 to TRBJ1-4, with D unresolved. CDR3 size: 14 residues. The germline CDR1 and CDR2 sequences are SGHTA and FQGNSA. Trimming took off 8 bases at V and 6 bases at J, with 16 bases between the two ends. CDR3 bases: TGTGCCAGCTGTCCCGGGTTCCAGGATGAAAAACTGTTTTTT. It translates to CASCPGFQDEKLFF.

The CDR3: CASSFAFDTEAFF. In DNA form, the CDR3 reads TGTGCCAGCAGCTTCGCCTTCGACACTGAAGCTTTCTTT. This chain links TRBV5-5 with TRBJ1-1; D ambiguous. V was clipped by 2 bases and J by 3 bases, with 8 bases between them. The germline V gene encodes CDR1 SGHKS and CDR2 YYEKEE (reference sequence). This CDR3 has 13 residues.

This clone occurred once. The CDR3 bases are TGTGCCAGCAGCTTAGTTACAGGTTCGGGAGATACGCAGTATTTT. Translation: CASSLVTGSGDTQYF. The V and J genes are TRBV7-2 and TRBJ2-3, with D possibly TRBD1 on 5 matching bases. Germline CDR1 SGHTA, CDR2 FQGNSA. This CDR3 has 15 residues. Trimming cost V 1 base and J 5 bases, with 13 bases left between them.

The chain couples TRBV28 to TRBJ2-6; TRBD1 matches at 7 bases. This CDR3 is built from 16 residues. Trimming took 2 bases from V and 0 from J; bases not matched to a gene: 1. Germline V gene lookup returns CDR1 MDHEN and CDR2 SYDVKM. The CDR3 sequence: CASSLTGDSGANVLTF. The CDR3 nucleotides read TGTGCCAGCAGTTTAACAGGGGACTCTGGGGCCAACGTCCTGACTTTC.

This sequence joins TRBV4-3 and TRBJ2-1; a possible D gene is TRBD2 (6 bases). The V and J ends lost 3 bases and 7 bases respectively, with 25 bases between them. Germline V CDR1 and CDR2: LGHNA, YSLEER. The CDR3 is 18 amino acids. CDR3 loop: CASSHDLRTGSHRNEQFF. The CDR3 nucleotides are TGCGCCAGCAGCCATGACCTAAGGACCGGGAGCCACAGGAATGAGCAGTTCTTC.

The CDR3 DNA follows: TGTGCCAGCACCCGCGCTAGCGGGAGGGTCTACGAGCAGTACTTC. Protein product: CASTRASGRVYEQYF. The rearrangement uses TRBV7-8 and TRBJ2-7; 12 positions agree with TRBD2. V trimming: 7 bases; J trimming: 3 bases; junction bases outside the gene matches: 7. CDR3 size: 15 residues. Germline-derived CDR1 and CDR2 are SGHVS and FQNEAQ.

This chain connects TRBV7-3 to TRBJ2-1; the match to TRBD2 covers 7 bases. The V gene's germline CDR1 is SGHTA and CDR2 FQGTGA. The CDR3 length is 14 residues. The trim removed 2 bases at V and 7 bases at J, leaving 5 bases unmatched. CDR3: CASSLAGVGNEQFF. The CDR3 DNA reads TGTGCCAGCAGCTTAGCGGGAGTTGGGAATGAGCAGTTCTTC.

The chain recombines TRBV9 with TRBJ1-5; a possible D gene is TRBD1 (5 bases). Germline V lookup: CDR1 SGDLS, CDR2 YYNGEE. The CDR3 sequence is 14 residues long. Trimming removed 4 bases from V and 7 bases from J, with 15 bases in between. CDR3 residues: CASSSYGGGQPQHF. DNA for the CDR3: TGTGCCAGCAGCTCTTACGGGGGAGGCCAGCCCCAGCATTTT.

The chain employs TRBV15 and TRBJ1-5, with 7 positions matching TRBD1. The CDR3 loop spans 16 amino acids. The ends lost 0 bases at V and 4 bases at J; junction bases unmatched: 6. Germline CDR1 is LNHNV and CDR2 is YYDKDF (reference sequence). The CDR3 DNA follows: TGTGCCACCAGCAGAGATCGGAACAGGGGAAATCAGCCCCAGCATTTT. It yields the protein CATSRDRNRGNQPQHF.

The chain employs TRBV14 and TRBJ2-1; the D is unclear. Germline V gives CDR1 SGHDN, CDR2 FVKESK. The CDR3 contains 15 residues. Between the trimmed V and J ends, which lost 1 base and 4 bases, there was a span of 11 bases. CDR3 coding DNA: TGTGCCAGCAGCCAAGGACGCCTAGTGTACAATGAGCAGTTCTTC. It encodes CASSQGRLVYNEQFF.

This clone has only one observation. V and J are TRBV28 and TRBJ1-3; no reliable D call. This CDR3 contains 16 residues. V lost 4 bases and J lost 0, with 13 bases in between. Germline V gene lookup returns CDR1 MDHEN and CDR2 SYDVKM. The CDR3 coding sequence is TGTGCCAGCAGTTACACCGGACGAATCTCTGGAAACACCATATATTTT. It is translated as CASSYTGRISGNTIYF.

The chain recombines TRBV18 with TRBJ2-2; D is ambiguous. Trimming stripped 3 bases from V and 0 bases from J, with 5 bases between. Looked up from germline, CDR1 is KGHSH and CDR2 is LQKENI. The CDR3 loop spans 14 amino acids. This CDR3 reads CASSPGTNTGELFF. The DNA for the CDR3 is TGTGCCAGCTCACCCGGTACGAACACCGGGGAGCTGTTTTTT.

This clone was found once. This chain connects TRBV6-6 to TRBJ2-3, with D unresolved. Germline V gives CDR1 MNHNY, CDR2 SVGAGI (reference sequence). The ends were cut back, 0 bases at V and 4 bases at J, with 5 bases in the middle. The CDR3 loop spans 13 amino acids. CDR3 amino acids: CASSYSTSDTQYF. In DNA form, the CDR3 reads TGTGCCAGCAGTTACTCGACTTCAGATACGCAGTATTTT.

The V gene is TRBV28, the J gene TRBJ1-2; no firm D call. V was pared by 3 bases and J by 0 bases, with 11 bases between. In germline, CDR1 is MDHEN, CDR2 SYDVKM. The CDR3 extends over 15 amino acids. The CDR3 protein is CASSFSPEANYGYTF. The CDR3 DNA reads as TGTGCCAGCAGTTTTAGCCCTGAAGCTAACTATGGCTACACCTTC.

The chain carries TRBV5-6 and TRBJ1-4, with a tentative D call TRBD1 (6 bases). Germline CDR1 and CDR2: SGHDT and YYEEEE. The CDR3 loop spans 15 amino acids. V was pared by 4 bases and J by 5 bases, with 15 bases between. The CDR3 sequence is CASSPEWGPNEKLFF. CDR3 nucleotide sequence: TGTGCCAGCAGCCCGGAATGGGGGCCGAATGAAAAACTGTTTTTT. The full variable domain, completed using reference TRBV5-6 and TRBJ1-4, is DAGVTQSPTHLIKTRGQQVTLRCSPKSGHDTVSWYQQALGQGPQFIFQYYEEEERQRGNFPDRFSGHQFPNYSSELNVNALLLGDSALYLCASSPEWGPNEKLFFGSGTQLSVL.

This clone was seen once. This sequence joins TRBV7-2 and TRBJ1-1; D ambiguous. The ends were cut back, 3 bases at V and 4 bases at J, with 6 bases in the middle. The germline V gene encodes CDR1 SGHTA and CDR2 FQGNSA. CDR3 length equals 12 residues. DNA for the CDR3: TGTGCCAGCAGCTTCTGGGCCACTGAAGCTTTCTTT. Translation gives CASSFWATEAFF.

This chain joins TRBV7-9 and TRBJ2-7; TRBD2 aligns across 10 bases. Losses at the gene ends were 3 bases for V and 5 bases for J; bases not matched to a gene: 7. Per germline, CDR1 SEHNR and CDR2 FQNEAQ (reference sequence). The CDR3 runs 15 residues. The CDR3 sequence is CASSLLLAGEDEQYF. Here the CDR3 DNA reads TGTGCCAGCAGCTTGTTGCTAGCGGGAGAAGACGAGCAGTACTTC.

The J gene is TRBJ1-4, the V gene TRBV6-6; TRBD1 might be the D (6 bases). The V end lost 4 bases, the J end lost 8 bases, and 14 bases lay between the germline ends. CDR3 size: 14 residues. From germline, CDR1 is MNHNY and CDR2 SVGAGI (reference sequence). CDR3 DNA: TGTGCCAGCAGTTTGTTCCAGGGGAGCGAAAAACTGTTTTTT. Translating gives CASSLFQGSEKLFF.